This is a list of T cell receptor beta chains from one sample in a study of T-cell memory formation after mild COVID-19. TCRdb recomputed calls from the 5' RACE reads with MiXCR, one row per CDR3 protein. The data show 400,000 or so distinct CDR3 sequences, over 20% seen once. Sequenced input: PBMCs or a T cell subset sorted from them (not recorded which). These receptors came from an adult woman who had mild COVID-19 (a few samples of this study predate the infection). Cell type and time point are not known. Both conserved end residues are part of each CDR3. Fields, in order: clone size, J gene, V gene, D gene, CDR3 protein, CDR3 DNA. A D gene is named only where the DNA matches it firmly. Clone size is stated in some rows and not others, as once, few, many or a class when expanded.

>NA|TRBJ2-3|TRBV24-1|NA
CATSQGARGDTQYF
TGTGCCACCAGTCAAGGGGCGAGGGGGGATACGCAGTATTTT
>once|TRBJ1-6|TRBV21-1|NA
CASSKVGIPGQAFSPLHF
TGTGCCAGCAGCAAAGTGGGCATACCGGGACAGGCCTTTTCACCCCTCCACTTT
>NA|TRBJ2-5|TRBV7-9|TRBD2
CASSVPGTSGIETQYF
TGTGCCAGCAGCGTCCCCGGGACTAGCGGGATCGAGACCCAGTACTTC
>once|TRBJ1-4|TRBV5-1|NA
CASSFGRGINEKLFF
TGCGCCAGCAGCTTTGGTCGCGGGATTAATGAAAAACTGTTTTTT
>NA|TRBJ1-5|TRBV6-6|NA
CASMQGNQPQHF
TGTGCCAGCATGCAGGGCAATCAGCCCCAGCATTTT
>many|TRBJ2-7|TRBV5-5|NA
CASSLVPGYEQYF
TGTGCCAGCAGCTTGGTTCCGGGGTACGAGCAGTACTTC
>NA|TRBJ2-3|TRBV11-2|TRBD2
CASSFSGVPDTQYF
TGTGCCAGCAGCTTTAGCGGGGTCCCAGATACGCAGTATTTT
>few|TRBJ2-3|TRBV9|NA
CASSGNPGPGTDTQYF
TGTGCCAGCAGCGGGAACCCCGGACCGGGCACAGATACGCAGTATTTT
>few|TRBJ1-3|TRBV10-3|NA
CASSGNTIYF
TGTGCCAGCTCTGGAAACACCATATATTTT
>NA|TRBJ2-1|TRBV7-9|NA
CASSWDPTEQFF
TGTGCCAGCAGTTGGGACCCCACGGAGCAGTTCTTC
>many|TRBJ2-1|TRBV6-2/TRBV6-3|TRBD1
CASIPGGLSNEQFF
TGTGCCAGCATCCCAGGGGGCCTTTCCAATGAGCAGTTCTTC
>NA|TRBJ2-1|TRBV29-1|TRBD2
CSGGTSGRGEQFF
TGCAGCGGTGGGACTAGCGGGAGAGGTGAGCAGTTCTTC
>many|TRBJ1-6|TRBV20-1|NA
CSANPSRGARGSPLHF
TGCAGTGCTAACCCCTCTCGAGGGGCGAGGGGATCACCCCTCCACTTT
>once|TRBJ1-4|TRBV19|TRBD1
CASSERTGTNEKLFF
TGTGCCAGTAGTGAGCGGACAGGGACGAATGAAAAACTGTTTTTT
>few|TRBJ2-3|TRBV5-1|NA
CASTPGDATDTQYF
TGCGCCAGCACTCCCGGCGATGCCACAGATACGCAGTATTTT
>few|TRBJ2-7|TRBV6-5|TRBD2
CASSYSSSGGTYEQYF
TGTGCCAGCAGTTACTCCTCGAGCGGGGGGACCTACGAGCAGTACTTC
>once|TRBJ2-3|TRBV2|TRBD2
CASSDVRGRPDTQYF
TGTGCCAGCAGTGATGTGCGGGGGAGACCAGATACGCAGTATTTT
>few|TRBJ2-5|TRBV20-1|TRBD2
CSARLPGTSGGASSTQYF
TGCAGTGCTAGACTACCCGGGACTAGCGGGGGGGCCTCCTCGACCCAGTACTTC
>NA|TRBJ2-3|TRBV29-1|TRBD2
CSVRSGGPALTDTQYF
TGCAGCGTTAGGAGCGGGGGGCCAGCCCTCACAGATACGCAGTATTTT
>few|TRBJ1-2|TRBV3-1|NA
CASTPEGRRRHGYTF
TGTGCCAGCACCCCAGAGGGCCGCCGGCGCCATGGCTACACCTTC
>NA|TRBJ1-1|TRBV2|NA
CASLNRQSMNTEAFF
TGTGCCAGCCTTAACCGACAGTCCATGAACACTGAAGCTTTCTTT
>NA|TRBJ2-7|TRBV6-2/TRBV6-3|TRBD2
CASSYSGTSNFYEQYF
TGTGCCAGCAGTTACTCGGGGACTAGCAATTTCTACGAGCAGTACTTC
>few|TRBJ2-5|TRBV7-2|NA
CASSLSEPQYF
TGTGCCAGCAGCTTATCAGAGCCCCAGTACTTC
>NA|TRBJ2-7|TRBV5-1|TRBD2
CASSLASSGVSYEQYF
TGCGCCAGCAGCTTGGCCTCTAGCGGGGTCTCCTACGAGCAGTACTTC
>few|TRBJ1-2|TRBV4-1|NA
CASSQDGPLGYGYTF
TGCGCCAGCAGCCAAGATGGACCCTTAGGCTATGGCTACACCTTC
>few|TRBJ2-1|TRBV12-3/TRBV12-4|TRBD2
CASSLKGREVPYNEQFF
TGTGCCAGCAGTTTGAAGGGGCGGGAGGTCCCCTACAATGAGCAGTTCTTC
>few|TRBJ2-7|TRBV20-1|TRBD2
CSVMKREGRYEQYF
TGCAGTGTTATGAAGCGGGAGGGCCGTTACGAGCAGTACTTC
>few|TRBJ2-3|TRBV12-3/TRBV12-4|NA
CASSLNSRTDTQYF
TGTGCCAGCAGTTTGAACAGCCGCACAGATACGCAGTATTTT
>NA|TRBJ1-1|TRBV9|NA
CASSDPGHTEAFF
TGTGCCAGCAGTGACCCGGGACACACTGAAGCTTTCTTT
>NA|TRBJ2-1|TRBV5-1|NA
CASSASSRRSNEQFF
TGCGCCAGCAGCGCGAGTTCCAGGAGGAGTAATGAGCAGTTCTTC
>NA|TRBJ1-3|TRBV5-1|NA
CASSLRSSGNTIYF
TGCGCCAGCAGCTTGCGGTCTTCTGGAAACACCATATATTTT
>many|TRBJ2-7|TRBV12-3/TRBV12-4|NA
CASSFLAYEQYF
TGTGCCAGCAGTTTCCTAGCCTACGAGCAGTACTTC
>many|TRBJ1-2|TRBV5-1|NA
CASSSRTYDYGYTF
TGCGCCAGCAGCTCGAGGACATACGACTATGGCTACACCTTC
>few|TRBJ2-7|TRBV13|TRBD1
CASSLQGAFLSYEQYF
TGTGCCAGCAGCTTACAGGGGGCCTTCTTGTCCTACGAGCAGTACTTC
>NA|TRBJ1-4|TRBV6-6|TRBD1
CASSRQGGINEKLFF
TGTGCCAGCAGTAGACAGGGGGGGATTAATGAAAAACTGTTTTTT